The 4 T cell receptor beta chains below were found in one sample sequenced in a study of T cell changes during pregnancy in multiple sclerosis. Sequenced by immunoSEQ multiplex PCR; TCRdb stores in-frame clones only, minus some. The data hold fewer than 110,000 clones, with approximately 90% observed a single time. The sample consisted of peripheral blood, taken after pregnancy. The receptors here all came from a female donor with multiple sclerosis, enrolled in a pregnancy study.

This clone was observed once. The V and J genes are TRBV6-5 and TRBJ1-4, with D maybe TRBD1 (5 bases). The V gene lost 0 bases and the J gene lost 1 base, with 9 bases spanning the gap. CDR1 and CDR2 (germline): MNHEY, SVGAGI. This CDR3 spans 16 amino acids. The CDR3 loop reads CASSYSGPRTNEKLFF. In DNA, the CDR3 is TGTGCCAGCAGTTACTCGGGGCCTAGAACTAATGAAAAACTGTTTTTT.

The V and J genes are TRBV7-3 and TRBJ2-5, with TRBD2 matching 11 bases. The germline V gene has CDR1 SGHTA and CDR2 FQGTGA. The CDR3 totals 15 residues. Losses at the gene ends were 3 bases for V and 4 bases for J; bases not matched to a gene: 4. The CDR3 region has the DNA TGTGCCAGCAGCTTGGGGACTAGCGGAAGAGAGACCCAGTACTTC. As protein: CASSLGTSGRETQYF.

This chain uses TRBV7-8 with TRBJ2-1; the D is unclear. V lost 1 base and J lost 2, with 15 bases in between. The CDR3 has 17 residues. Germline CDR1 reads SGHVS; CDR2 reads FQNEAQ. The DNA for the CDR3 is TGTGCCAGCAGCTTAGTCACGGCAGGCCGCGCCTACAATGAGCAGTTCTTC. The encoded protein is CASSLVTAGRAYNEQFF.

The chain links TRBV30 to TRBJ2-5; no clear D gene. The CDR3 is 15 amino acids. Trimming took 1 base from V and 6 from J, leaving 18 bases between them. CDR1 is GTSNPN, CDR2 SVGIG, per germline (reference sequence). The CDR3 here is CAWSGVRLTSKTQYF. For the CDR3, the DNA is TGTGCCTGGAGTGGCGTAAGGCTGACTTCGAAGACCCAGTACTTC.